The source of this T cell receptor beta chain is a study of T cell repertoires in cytomegalovirus infection. In the study overall: The authors relied on CMV epitopes, both recently identified HLA-C-restricted and well-studied HLA-B-restricted.

TCRdb called the reads again in MiXCR, with one record for every CDR3 protein. This repertoire shows 450,000 to 550,000 distinct CDR3 sequences, about 42% found once; its top ten account for roughly two fifths. For this clonotype: The antigen remains undetermined.

The study, taken as a whole, reports: It was HLA-C-restricted CMV-specific TCR beta clonotypes that dominated the response ex vivo. Cumulative frequency of public TCR beta families picked out carriers of CMV plus the relevant HLA.

After removal of 4 bases from V and 3 bases from J, the junction contained 3 bases not matched to a gene. The CDR3 has 13 residues. Germline V lookup: CDR1 DFQATT, CDR2 SNEGSKA (reference sequence). The chain combines TRBV20-1 with TRBJ2-5; 9 bases map to TRBD1. This sequence originates from a human donor in good health (CMV status not recorded). Some clones in this sample may be carry-over from other donors' samples. Sequencing used cultured PBMCs, obtained from culture after CMV antigen stimulation. Here the CDR3 DNA reads TGCAGTGCTACACAGGGGGCAGAAGAGACCCAGTACTTC. Translating it yields CSATQGAEETQYF.